This section outlines one T cell receptor beta chain sequence together with its context. Its antigen is not yet known. No base-level quality is on record; no much larger clone is a single base apart. Genomic DNA was isolated from the sorted cells so that the TCRbeta CDR3 region could be sequenced. The immunoSEQ Assay was used for sequencing of TCRbeta CDR3 regions. Not all clones reach the TCRdb copy of this immuneACCESS table, which keeps in-frame sequences only. Checked studies attribute under half of the gap to unresolved V genes and leave the rest unexplained. The sample contains tens of thousands of clones, around 92% of them found a single time. Approximately 7.7% of the sample lies in the top ten. Trimming accounts for 5 bases at V and 6 bases at J, while the number of junction bases matched to no gene is 8. Inclusive of the bounding cysteine and phenylalanine, the CDR3 is 15 residues long. CDR3 DNA only is kept here, 45 bases in frame from base 1. CDR1 and CDR2, looked up from the germline V gene (reference sequence), are LNHDA and SQIVND.

The sample belongs to a study of OX40 agonist ivuxolimab in advanced cancers. For context, the study as a whole: Ivuxolimab was a fully human IgG2 agonistic monoclonal antibody targeting the costimulatory receptor OX40 (CD134). Intravenous ivuxolimab was administered to patients every 2 weeks at six dose levels: 0.01, 0.1, 0.3, 1.5, 3 and 10 mg/kg. Among the roughly 52 dose-escalation patients, about 19 had hepatocellular carcinoma, around 15 melanoma, 9 renal cell carcinoma and 9 head and neck cancer. A male proportion of roughly 80% and a mean age of approximately 62 years, ranging from about 23 to 90, were recorded for the dose-escalation cohort. Patients were allowed to have had prior anti-PD-1, anti-PD-L1 or anti-CTLA-4 therapy, and approximately 43% of the dose-escalation patients had previously received checkpoint inhibitors. Partial responses were achieved by three dose-escalation patients, of whom one had hepatocellular carcinoma and two had cutaneous melanoma. Peripheral TCRbeta sequencing aimed to test whether ivuxolimab altered TCR sequence diversity and caused clonal T-cell expansion. The paper covers the monotherapy dose-escalation part of the phase I ivuxolimab trial, which included N of about 50 patients. On the study overall, not on this receptor specifically: In partial responders in the 0.1-3.0 mg/kg groups, normalized peripheral clonal expansion was found to be among the lowest, especially among CD8+ T cells. The antigen specificity of the clonally expanded peripheral T cells was not determined. Low levels of normalized T-cell clonal expansion were also seen in some patients who did not respond. After ivuxolimab, more expanded clones were found on average in CD8+ T cells than in CD4+ T cells. At doses from 0.1 to 3.0 mg/kg, clonal expansion was seen in both CD4+ and CD8+ blood T cells between baseline and week 6.

The trial excluded patients who had a history of autoimmune disease or who were on systemic immunosuppression. Peripheral blood for TCR sequencing was collected from all dose cohorts at baseline, on cycle 4 day 1, and on cycle 7 day 1. Samples were obtained from an open-label, multicenter, first-in-human phase I dose-escalation trial of ivuxolimab. The trial enrolled adults with locally advanced or metastatic head and neck squamous cell, hepatocellular, melanoma or renal cell carcinoma. CD4+ and CD8+ T cells were sorted separately from peripheral blood before TCR sequencing. This clonotype was obtained from an adult with an advanced solid tumor such as melanoma, head and neck, liver or kidney cancer. Sample: CD4+ or CD8+ T cells sorted from blood, taken in a trial of the OX40 agonist ivuxolimab. The V gene is TRBV19 and the J gene is TRBJ2-7, with 12 bases in between that match TRBD1. The CDR3 corresponds to CASSSPGTGGVEQYF. The DNA is TGTGCCAGTAGTTCCCCGGGGACAGGGGGCGTCGAGCAGTACTTC.